The 25 T cell receptor beta chains in this list originate from one sample, sequenced in a study of vaccination and CD4 T cells after COVID-19. Antigens of these TCRs are unknown. Treatment: approximately 11-day PBMC culture with coronavirus spike peptide pools or control peptides (ViraFEST assay). An Oncomine TCR Beta short-read assay was used to sequence the DNA from cultured CD4+ T cells. TCRdb called the PCR reads again in MiXCR, with one record for every CDR3 protein. The sample consists of 15,000 to 20,000 distinct CDR3 sequences, approximately 50% of them appearing once. The specimen comprised cultured CD4+ T cells from blood, sampled after SARS-CoV-2 vaccination. Receptor source: a human donor with COVID-19.

This clonotype has only a few counts. V and J are TRBV7-9 and TRBJ1-6, with D uncertain. CDR3 length: 15 amino acids. In germline, CDR1 is SEHNR, CDR2 FQNEAQ (reference sequence). Trimming left V 5 bases short and J 0 bases short, with 8 bases between. For the CDR3, the DNA is TGTGCCAGCAGCGTAGGCAGCTCCTATAATTCACCCCTCCACTTT. The encoded protein is CASSVGSSYNSPLHF.

This clonotype was counted a few times. Here the CDR3 DNA reads TGCAGTGCTAGTTCCGGAGCTAACTATGGCTACACCTTC. Translated, it gives CSASSGANYGYTF. The chain combines TRBV20-1 with TRBJ1-2; D gene unclear. Per the germline V gene, CDR1 is DFQATT and CDR2 is SNEGSKA (reference sequence). Between the trimmed V and J ends, which lost 3 bases and 0 bases, there was a span of 8 bases. The CDR3 totals 13 residues.

V usage is TRBV6-2 or TRBV6-3 and J usage is TRBJ2-7; D uncertain. This CDR3 is 12 amino acids long. Between the trimmed V and J ends, which lost 5 bases and 0 bases, there was a span of 5 bases. CDR1 and CDR2 (germline): MNHEY, SVGEGT. CDR3 loop: CASSGSSYEQYF. CDR3 coding DNA: TGTGCCAGCAGTGGAAGCTCCTACGAGCAGTACTTC.

The J gene is TRBJ1-4, the V gene TRBV27, with D tentatively TRBD1 (5 bases). Looked up from germline, CDR1 is MNHEY and CDR2 is SMNVEV (reference sequence). This CDR3 is 14 amino acids long. V lost 7 bases to trimming and J lost 7 bases, with 16 bases between them. CDR3 sequence reads: CASKTGEAGEKLFF. In nucleotides, the CDR3 is TGTGCCAGCAAAACGGGGGAAGCTGGTGAAAAACTGTTTTTT.

The rearrangement links TRBV24-1 to TRBJ2-2, with 8 bases that match TRBD1. The CDR3 has 15 amino acids. Germline lookup yields CDR1 KGHDR and CDR2 SFDVKD. V was clipped by 9 bases and J by 7 bases; unmatched bases: 12. CDR3 DNA sequence: TGTGCCACCGGACGGGCAGGGGGCGCGGACGGGGAGCTGTTTTTT. Residues: CATGRAGGADGELFF.

There are a few counts of this clonotype. One junction end does not reproduce the germline sequence, and a read error may be involved. The gene calls are TRBV7-7 and TRBJ2-1; D gene uncertain. The CDR3 loop spans 17 amino acids. Germline-derived CDR1 and CDR2 are SSHAT and FNYEAQ (reference sequence). CDR3 nucleotides: TGTGCTAGCAGCCCAGCGAAAGTCGGGCCCCAAGGTAATGAGCAGTTCTTC. Translation: CASSPAKVGPQGNEQFF. Using reference TRBV7-7 and TRBJ2-1 for the parts outside the CDR3, the full variable domain is GAGVSQSPRYKVTKRGQDVTLRCDPISSHATLYWYQQALGQGPEFLTYFNYEAQPDKSGLPSDRFSAERPEGSISTLTIQRTEQRDSAMYRCASSPAKVGPQGNEQFFGPGTRLTVL.

This chain joins TRBV7-8 and TRBJ1-6, with 9 bases aligning to TRBD1. The CDR3 contains 18 residues. Germline V gives CDR1 SGHVS, CDR2 FQNEAQ. V trimming: 2 bases; J trimming: 3 bases; junction bases outside the gene matches: 8. The CDR3 DNA follows: TGTGCCAGCAGCTTAACCGGGACAGGGAATGGCTATAATTCACCCCTCCACTTT. The encoded protein is CASSLTGTGNGYNSPLHF.

The rearrangement uses TRBV4-2 and TRBJ2-2; tentatively, D is TRBD1 or TRBD2 (7 bases each). The germline gives CDR1 LGHNA, CDR2 YNFKEQ. V was pared by 1 base and J by 3 bases, with 12 bases between. The CDR3 extends over 16 amino acids. The CDR3 region has the DNA TGTGCCAGCAGCCAAGGCAGGGGGAGGGACACCGGGGAGCTGTTTTTT. This sequence encodes CASSQGRGRDTGELFF.

The chain employs TRBV12-3 or TRBV12-4 and TRBJ1-1; D is perhaps TRBD1 (6 bases). Trimming stripped 6 bases from V and 4 bases from J, with 18 bases between. The CDR3 consists of 15 residues. The CDR3 bases are TGTGCCAGCAGGGATACAGGGAAGGGGTCCACTGAAGCTTTCTTT. Amino acids: CASRDTGKGSTEAFF.

This chain links TRBV20-1 with TRBJ2-2; D remains ambiguous. Germline V gives CDR1 DFQATT, CDR2 SNEGSKA (reference sequence). V lost 4 bases, J lost 2 bases, and 14 bases lay in between. The CDR3 has 15 amino acids. CDR3 loop: CSAKVSALNTGELFF. The CDR3 DNA reads TGCAGTGCTAAGGTGTCAGCTCTTAACACCGGGGAGCTGTTTTTT.

V is TRBV19 and J is TRBJ1-1, with no clear D. Trimming left V 2 bases short and J 8 bases short, with 9 bases between. This CDR3 has 12 residues. Germline V CDR1 and CDR2: LNHDA, SQIVND (reference sequence). CDR3 loop: CASSILRGEAFF. CDR3 DNA: TGTGCCAGTAGTATATTGCGAGGGGAAGCTTTCTTT.

The chain uses TRBV19 and TRBJ2-3; possible D gene TRBD1, 6 bases. Germline V gene sequence: CDR1 LNHDA, CDR2 SQIVND (reference sequence). The CDR3 loop spans 16 amino acids. V lost 4 bases and J 1 base, leaving 15 bases between the germline ends. This chain's CDR3 is CASSNGQLIRTDTQYF. CDR3 DNA sequence: TGTGCCAGTAGTAACGGACAGCTTATTCGCACAGATACGCAGTATTTT.

Remarks on this clonotype: The junction and the germline gene differ at one end; a read error may be behind it. The genes are TRBV25-1 and TRBJ2-2; a weak D match, TRBD2 (5 bases). The CDR3 totals 15 residues. Per germline, CDR1 MGHDK and CDR2 SYGVNS. CDR3 in amino acids: CASNAVSGNTGEPFF. CDR3 in DNA: TGTGCCAGCAATGCGGTATCGGGAAACACCGGGGAGCCGTTTTTT.

The chain couples TRBV6-1 to TRBJ1-2; no clear D gene. Germline V lookup: CDR1 MNHNS, CDR2 SASEGT. V dropped 6 bases and J dropped 6 bases, with 11 bases sitting between them. The CDR3 spans 12 residues. The CDR3 DNA reads as TGTGCCAGCAGGGTCAATACAGATGGCTACACCTTC. Translated: CASRVNTDGYTF.

The rearrangement joins TRBV2 to TRBJ2-7; possibly TRBD1 or TRBD2 for D (5 bases each). The CDR3 is 14 amino acids. The ends were cut back, 7 bases at V and 0 bases at J, with 13 bases in the middle. The V gene's germline CDR1 is SNHLY and CDR2 FYNNEI. CDR3 sequence (DNA): TGTGCCAGCACCGGGACCCCGAGCTCCTACGAGCAGTACTTC. It is translated as CASTGTPSSYEQYF.

This clonotype was found a few times. The J gene is TRBJ2-7, the V gene TRBV6-1; D gene uncertain. Germline lookup yields CDR1 MNHNS and CDR2 SASEGT. The germline V and J ends were trimmed by 0 bases and 0 bases, with 9 bases remaining between them. There are 15 residues in the CDR3. CDR3 sequence: CASSEAAKGSYEQYF. CDR3 DNA sequence: TGTGCCAGCAGTGAAGCGGCGAAGGGCTCCTACGAGCAGTACTTC.

The chain carries TRBV11-2 and TRBJ2-7; 7 nucleotides line up with TRBD1. The CDR3 loop spans 15 amino acids. CDR1 and CDR2 from the germline V gene are SGHAT and FQNNGV. The V and J ends lost 4 bases and 2 bases, in that order; junction bases with no gene match: 8. CDR3 protein: CASSSYRGLAYEQYF. In DNA, the CDR3 is TGTGCCAGCAGCTCATACAGGGGATTGGCCTACGAGCAGTACTTC. The complete variable domain, with remaining parts taken from reference TRBV11-2 and TRBJ2-7, reads EAGVAQSPRYKIIEKRQSVAFWCNPISGHATLYWYQQILGQGPKLLIQFQNNGVVDDSQLPKDRFSAERLKGVDSTLKIQPAKLEDSAVYLCASSSYRGLAYEQYFGPGTRLTVT.

The chain combines TRBV5-1 with TRBJ2-5; TRBD2 aligns across 13 bases. V lost 7 bases to trimming and J lost 1 base; unmatched junction nucleotides: 4. CDR3 length: 15 residues. Germline-derived CDR1 and CDR2 are SGHRS and YFSETQ. This CDR3 reads CASVGLAGVQETQYF. The DNA of the CDR3 is TGCGCCAGCGTTGGACTAGCGGGGGTCCAAGAGACCCAGTACTTC.

The chain has TRBV24-1 and TRBJ2-6, with no clear D. Per germline, CDR1 KGHDR and CDR2 SFDVKD. This CDR3 is built from 16 residues. V lost 7 bases and J 0 bases, leaving 12 bases between the germline ends. CDR3 region: CATRRDGNSGANVLTF. The CDR3 DNA reads TGTGCCACCAGACGCGACGGCAACTCTGGGGCCAACGTCCTGACTTTC.

The rearrangement joins TRBV6-2 or TRBV6-3 to TRBJ2-3; 7 nucleotides line up with TRBD2. CDR3 length: 14 amino acids. The germline V gene encodes CDR1 MNHEY and CDR2 SVGEGT. J gave up 0 bases and V 10 bases, and 7 bases lay outside the gene matches. CDR3 DNA: TGTGCCACCCTCCGGGGAGGGAGCACAGATACGCAGTATTTT. Residues: CATLRGGSTDTQYF.

This clonotype was found once. The chain has TRBV2 and TRBJ2-2; 8 bases are a match to TRBD2. The CDR3 sequence is 15 residues long. Germline assignment: CDR1 SNHLY and CDR2 FYNNEI. Trimming took 0 bases from V and 5 from J; bases not matched to a gene: 2. The CDR3 coding sequence is TGTGCCAGCAGTGAAGCTGCGGGGGGTACCGGGGAGCTGTTTTTT. Translation gives CASSEAAGGTGELFF.

CDR3 DNA: TGTGCCAGCAGCTTAACGCAGGGCCACACTGAAGCTTTCTTT. Its translation is CASSLTQGHTEAFF. The chain carries TRBV7-3 and TRBJ1-1, with a tentative D call TRBD1 (5 bases). Germline assignment: CDR1 SGHTA and CDR2 FQGTGA. The CDR3 is made up of 14 amino acids. Trimming shortened V by 0 bases and J by 3 bases, and 8 bases separated the two germline ends.

The chain combines TRBV10-1 with TRBJ1-2; D uncertain. From germline, CDR1 is WNHNN and CDR2 SYGVQD (reference sequence). The CDR3 contains 12 residues. Trimming shortened V by 5 bases and J by 2 bases, and 6 bases separated the two germline ends. The CDR3 protein is CASSYRNYGYTF. The CDR3 region has the DNA TGCGCCAGCAGTTACAGAAACTATGGCTACACCTTC.

This clonotype appeared a single time. The chain combines TRBV4-1 with TRBJ1-2; 7 nucleotides match TRBD1. Germline CDR1 MGHRA, CDR2 YSYEKL. The CDR3 is 16 residues long. J gave up 3 bases and V 3 bases, and 10 bases lay outside the gene matches. The CDR3 sequence: CASSQIRGQVDYGYTF. Written as DNA, the CDR3 is TGCGCCAGCAGCCAGATCCGCGGACAGGTCGACTATGGCTACACCTTC.

This clonotype was observed once. The genes are TRBV20-1 and TRBJ2-2; D is unresolved. The CDR3 length is 13 residues. The V gene's germline CDR1 is DFQATT and CDR2 SNEGSKA (reference sequence). V lost 0 bases and J 8 bases, leaving 10 bases between the germline ends. CDR3 DNA sequence: TGCAGTGCTAGAGATCCCCCCGGGGGGGAGCTGTTTTTT. Translation: CSARDPPGGELFF.